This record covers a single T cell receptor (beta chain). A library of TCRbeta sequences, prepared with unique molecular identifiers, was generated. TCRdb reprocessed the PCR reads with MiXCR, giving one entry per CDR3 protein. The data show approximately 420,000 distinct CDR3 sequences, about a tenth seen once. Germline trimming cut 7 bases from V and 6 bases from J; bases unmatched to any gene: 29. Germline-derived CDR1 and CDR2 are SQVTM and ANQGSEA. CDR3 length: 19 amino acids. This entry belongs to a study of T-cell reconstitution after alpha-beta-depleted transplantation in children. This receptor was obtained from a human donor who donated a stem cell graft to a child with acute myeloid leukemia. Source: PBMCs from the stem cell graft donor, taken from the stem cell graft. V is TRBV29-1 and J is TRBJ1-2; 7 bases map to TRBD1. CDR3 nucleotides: TGCAGCGCCTTAGGACAGGAATCGGTGACACGTCAAGGTGGTCATGGCTACACCTTC. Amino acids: CSALGQESVTRQGGHGYTF.